What follows are 16 T cell receptor beta chains derived from one specimen sequenced in a study of blood T cell repertoires in COVID-19. Only in-frame clones appear in the TCRdb table, and some are missing; sequencing was by immunoSEQ multiplex PCR. The data hold fewer than 200,000 clones, with 75% to 85% observed a single time. Sequences were obtained from peripheral blood. These receptors were taken from a woman aged 55 to 70 with COVID-19, enrolled during active disease.

This clone was detected only once. The chain links TRBV27 to TRBJ2-7; TRBD2 matches at 14 bases. The CDR3 consists of 15 residues. Trimming at V came to 6 bases and at J to 6 bases, leaving 7 bases not matched to a gene. CDR1 and CDR2 from the germline V gene are MNHEY and SMNVEV (reference sequence). The CDR3 region is CASRGTSGSIGEQYF. For the CDR3, the DNA is TGTGCCAGCAGGGGGACTAGCGGGAGTATCGGCGAGCAGTACTTC.

This chain links TRBV7-8 with TRBJ1-1; tentatively, D is TRBD1 (6 bases). The CDR3 totals 16 residues. CDR1 is SGHVS and CDR2 is FQNEAQ in the germline V gene. V lost 3 bases and J lost 5, with 19 bases in between. The CDR3 nucleotides read TGTGCCAGCAGCTTTGAGAGGGTGCAGGGGTGGACTGAAGCTTTCTTT. This sequence encodes CASSFERVQGWTEAFF.

V gene TRBV3-1 (or the pseudogene TRBV3-2) combines with J gene TRBJ2-5; a possible D gene is TRBD1 (6 bases). The ends were cut back, 4 bases at V and 5 bases at J, with 17 bases in the middle. Germline assignment: CDR1 LGHDT and CDR2 YNNKEL (reference sequence). The CDR3 contains 15 residues. The CDR3 here is CASSRKNRVPETQYF. The CDR3 DNA sequence: TGTGCCAGCAGCCGGAAAAACAGGGTCCCCGAGACCCAGTACTTC.

The chain joins TRBV28 to TRBJ2-5; 7 positions agree with TRBD1. CDR1 is MDHEN, CDR2 SYDVKM, per germline. J lost 0 bases, V lost 5 bases, and 6 bases had no gene match. This CDR3 contains 15 residues. CDR3 region: CASSPRTGYQETQYF. CDR3 in DNA: TGTGCCAGCAGTCCAAGGACAGGTTACCAAGAGACCCAGTACTTC.

This rearrangement joins TRBV10-3 to TRBJ2-1; TRBD1 is a possible D gene (5 bases). The germline V and J ends were trimmed by 5 bases and 4 bases, with 9 bases remaining between them. The CDR3 runs 13 residues. Germline CDR1 and CDR2: ENHRY and SYGVKD. For the CDR3, the DNA is TGTGCCATCAGTCCCCGACAGTACAATGAGCAGTTCTTC. Encoded protein: CAISPRQYNEQFF.

This chain joins TRBV19 and TRBJ2-3, with 12 bases identical to TRBD2. There are 17 residues in the CDR3. Trimming cost V 10 bases and J 6 bases; bases outside gene matches: 17. Germline V lookup: CDR1 LNHDA, CDR2 SQIVND (reference sequence). This CDR3 is CATSSGGAGMGLDTQYF. Here the CDR3 DNA reads TGTGCCACTTCTAGCGGGGGGGCCGGAATGGGGTTGGATACGCAGTATTTT.

The chain carries TRBV14 and TRBJ2-7; perhaps TRBD2 as D (5 bases). The CDR3 contains 17 residues. Trimming pared 4 bases from V and 5 bases from J, leaving 24 bases between. CDR1 and CDR2 (germline): SGHDN, FVKESK. The CDR3 loop reads CASSPNQWSRTSNEQYF. The CDR3 DNA is TGTGCCAGCAGCCCCAATCAGTGGTCTAGGACTTCAAACGAGCAGTACTTC.

A few counts support this clone. The chain joins TRBV28 to TRBJ1-5, with 10 bases fitting TRBD1. The CDR3 has 16 amino acids. Germline V gives CDR1 MDHEN, CDR2 SYDVKM. The J segment lost 7 bases and the V segment lost 3 bases, leaving 9 bases of the junction unmatched. CDR3 sequence (DNA): TGTGCCAGCAGTTTGTGGGACAGGGGTTCGTACCAGCCCCAGCATTTT. Translating it yields CASSLWDRGSYQPQHF.

The rearrangement links TRBV19 to TRBJ2-7; the match to TRBD1 covers 12 bases. The J segment lost 7 bases and the V segment lost 5 bases, leaving 12 bases of the junction unmatched. The CDR3 length is 16 residues. The germline V gene encodes CDR1 LNHDA and CDR2 SQIVND (reference sequence). CDR3 nucleotide sequence: TGTGCCAGTAGTTCCATCCCGGGACAGGGGGCGTTTGAGCAGTACTTC. Protein: CASSSIPGQGAFEQYF.

V is TRBV5-1 and J is TRBJ1-2; D possibly corresponds to TRBD1 (5 bases). Germline lookup yields CDR1 SGHRS and CDR2 YFSETQ. Trimming cost V 0 bases and J 0 bases, with 12 bases left between them. The CDR3 extends over 16 amino acids. The CDR3 sequence is CASSLEGTGANYGYTF. In nucleotides, the CDR3 is TGCGCCAGCAGCTTGGAGGGTACGGGGGCTAACTATGGCTACACCTTC.

This clone was observed once. V usage is TRBV19 and J usage is TRBJ1-2, with D perhaps matching TRBD1 (5 bases). This CDR3 has 12 residues. CDR1 and CDR2 (germline): LNHDA, SQIVND (reference sequence). V was trimmed by 7 bases and J by 11 bases, leaving 17 bases between them. CDR3 residues: CASTYGQGPYTF. The CDR3, as DNA: TGTGCCAGTACCTATGGGCAGGGCCCATACACCTTC.

The rearrangement joins TRBV21-1 to TRBJ1-5. TRBV21-1 constitutes a pseudogene. The CDR3 covers 16 residues. This chain's CDR3 is CASSNRLYGSNQPQHF. The CDR3 bases are TGTGCCAGCAGCAATCGTCTATATGGTAGCAATCAGCCCCAGCATTTT.

There are a few counts of this clone. This rearrangement joins TRBV5-4 to TRBJ1-1, with 7 bases lining up with TRBD1. Germline V gives CDR1 SGHNT, CDR2 YYREEE (reference sequence). The V segment lost 4 bases and the J segment 2 bases; nucleotides outside the gene matches: 8. This CDR3 region has 15 residues. CDR3 loop: CASSLYDRVNTEAFF. CDR3 coding DNA: TGTGCCAGCAGCCTATACGACAGGGTAAACACTGAAGCTTTCTTT. Combining the CDR3 with reference TRBV5-4 and TRBJ1-1 gives the whole variable domain ETGVTQSPTHLIKTRGQQVTLRCSSQSGHNTVSWYQQALGQGPQFIFQYYREEENGRGNFPPRFSGLQFPNYSSELNVNALELDDSALYLCASSLYDRVNTEAFFGQGTRLTVV.

The chain carries TRBV28 and TRBJ2-2, with a weak D call TRBD1 (5 bases). Germline V gene lookup returns CDR1 MDHEN and CDR2 SYDVKM. The V end lost 4 bases, the J end lost 13 bases, and 19 bases lay between the germline ends. The CDR3 has 14 amino acids. The CDR3 sequence: CASSYRTLRGALFF. CDR3 bases: TGTGCCAGCAGTTATCGGACATTAAGGGGTGCGCTGTTTTTT.

The gene calls are TRBV7-9 and TRBJ1-2; D possibly corresponds to TRBD1 (6 bases). Trimming left V 3 bases short and J 4 bases short, with 15 bases between. Germline CDR1 SEHNR, CDR2 FQNEAQ (reference sequence). The CDR3 is 15 amino acids. This chain's CDR3 is CASSFSRGRGYGYTF. CDR3 sequence (DNA): TGTGCCAGCAGCTTCTCCAGGGGCCGAGGCTATGGCTACACCTTC. Full variable domain (rest looked up from reference TRBV7-9 and TRBJ1-2): DTGVSQNPRHKITKRGQNVTFRCDPISEHNRLYWYRQTLGQGPEFLTYFQNEAQLEKSRLLSDRFSAERPKGSFSTLEIQRTEQGDSAMYLCASSFSRGRGYGYTFGSGTRLTVV.

This chain joins TRBV27 and TRBJ2-1, with 11 positions matching TRBD1. The CDR3 is 18 residues long. The germline V gene encodes CDR1 MNHEY and CDR2 SMNVEV (reference sequence). Trimming took 4 bases from V and 0 from J; bases not matched to a gene: 8. CDR3 nucleotide sequence: TGTGCCAGCAGTTCGGACAGGGGGCACCCTCGCTCCTACAATGAGCAGTTCTTC. Its translation is CASSSDRGHPRSYNEQFF.